The 27 T cell receptor beta chains presented below share a single source sample, sequenced in a study of cytomegalovirus exposure and HLA in healthy donors. Clones were sequenced by immunoSEQ multiplex PCR, and TCRdb holds only the in-frame ones, with some missing. This table has under 200,000 clones, roughly 90% appearing once. The source material was PBMCs. Receptors were obtained from a woman aged 18 to 35 in good health and CMV-seropositive.

The rearrangement uses TRBV29-1 and TRBJ2-5, with D possibly being TRBD2 (6 bases). The CDR3 extends over 13 amino acids. V gave up 4 bases and J gave up 7 bases, with 16 bases separating them. Germline-derived CDR1 and CDR2 are SQVTM and ANQGSEA. This CDR3 is CSVVIGAGGTQYF. CDR3 sequence (DNA): TGCAGCGTTGTGATCGGGGCCGGGGGGACCCAGTACTTC. The full variable domain, in which reference TRBV29-1 and TRBJ2-5 provide the parts outside the CDR3, is SAVISQKPSRDICQRGTSLTIQCQVDSQVTMMFWYRQQPGQSLTLIATANQGSEATYESGFVIDKFPISRPNLTFSTLTVSNMSPEDSSIYLCSVVIGAGGTQYFGPGTRLLVL.

V and J are TRBV11-3 and TRBJ1-1, with D unclear. Trimming removed 0 bases at V and 3 bases at J, with 2 bases between. In germline, CDR1 is SGHNT, CDR2 YENEEA. The CDR3 contains 12 residues. The CDR3 here is CASSLDYTEAFF. The CDR3 nucleotides read TGTGCCAGCAGCTTAGACTACACTGAAGCTTTCTTT.

This clone was picked up a small number of times. The V and J genes are TRBV2 and TRBJ1-3; perhaps TRBD1 as D (5 bases). CDR3 length: 14 amino acids. Germline V gene sequence: CDR1 SNHLY, CDR2 FYNNEI. With 5 bases removed from V and 0 bases from J, the gap between germline ends came to 8 bases. The CDR3 DNA reads TGTGCCAGCAGTAGCCAGGGCTCTGGAAACACCATATATTTT. It specifies CASSSQGSGNTIYF.

The V and J genes are TRBV10-2 and TRBJ1-1; D gene unclear. Trimming took off 0 bases at V and 3 bases at J, with 17 bases between the two ends. Germline loops: CDR1 WSHSY, CDR2 SAAADI. There are 17 residues in the CDR3. The CDR3 spells CASSESRLTGSDTEAFF. In DNA form, the CDR3 reads TGCGCCAGCAGTGAGTCGAGGCTTACCGGGAGCGACACTGAAGCTTTCTTT.

This chain connects TRBV7-2 to TRBJ2-5; 9 nucleotides match TRBD1. Trimming removed 5 bases from V and 5 bases from J; junction bases left unmatched: 9. CDR1 is SGHTA and CDR2 is FQGNSA in the germline V gene. The CDR3 has 15 residues. The CDR3 here is CASSLGYRGQETQYF. The CDR3 nucleotides read TGTGCCAGCAGCCTTGGATACAGGGGGCAGGAGACCCAGTACTTC.

The V gene is TRBV27, the J gene TRBJ2-3, with 16 bases fitting TRBD2. The V gene's germline CDR1 is MNHEY and CDR2 SMNVEV (reference sequence). There are 18 residues in the CDR3. V lost 5 bases to trimming and J lost 0 bases; unmatched junction nucleotides: 5. The CDR3 DNA reads TGTGCCAGCAGTCCCGGGACTAGCGGGAGGGATAGCACAGATACGCAGTATTTT. It translates to CASSPGTSGRDSTDTQYF.

The chain is built from TRBV19 and TRBJ2-7; 7 positions match TRBD2. V trimming: 7 bases; J trimming: 3 bases; junction bases outside the gene matches: 9. CDR3 length equals 14 residues. Germline V CDR1 and CDR2: LNHDA, SQIVND (reference sequence). CDR3 coding DNA: TGTGCCAGTACCCGGGGGGACGGAGTCTACGAGCAGTACTTC. Protein: CASTRGDGVYEQYF.

A single count supports this clone. The chain links TRBV7-8 to TRBJ2-7, with D possibly matching TRBD2 (6 bases). Per the germline V gene, CDR1 is SGHVS and CDR2 is FQNEAQ. V was cut by 4 bases and J by 0 bases, with 13 bases left in between. The length of the CDR3 is 15 residues. The CDR3 DNA sequence: TGTGCCAGCAGCTCCACGGGACTTAGCTCCTACGAGCAGTACTTC. Its translation: CASSSTGLSSYEQYF.

This CDR3 reads CASRPATGSNQPQHF. Written as DNA, the CDR3 is TGTGCCAGCAGGCCAGCGACAGGGTCCAATCAGCCCCAGCATTTT. This chain links TRBV2 with TRBJ1-5; 7 nucleotides agree with TRBD1. This CDR3 is 15 amino acids long. Trimming took 6 bases from V and 3 from J; bases not matched to a gene: 8. CDR1 is SNHLY, CDR2 FYNNEI, per germline.

This chain joins TRBV13 and TRBJ2-1; 8 bases are a match to TRBD2. Trimming took 2 bases from V and 3 from J; bases not matched to a gene: 18. Per the germline V gene, CDR1 is PRHDT and CDR2 is FYEKMQ (reference sequence). The CDR3 is made up of 20 amino acids. Here the CDR3 DNA reads TGTGCCAGCAGCTTATGGACGGCGGGAGGTAGCCCTCCCATCTACAATGAGCAGTTCTTC. Translating it yields CASSLWTAGGSPPIYNEQFF.

This chain joins TRBV19 and TRBJ2-7; 9 bases are a match to TRBD1. The CDR3 spans 15 residues. The germline CDR1 and CDR2 sequences are LNHDA and SQIVND (reference sequence). After removal of 5 bases from V and 5 bases from J, the junction contained 10 bases not matched to a gene. The CDR3 sequence: CASSHIGQGSNEQYF. CDR3 bases: TGTGCCAGTAGTCATATCGGACAGGGGAGCAACGAGCAGTACTTC.

The V gene is TRBV19, the J gene TRBJ1-1; 7 bases are a match to TRBD1. CDR1 is LNHDA, CDR2 SQIVND, per germline (reference sequence). The CDR3 length is 15 residues. Trimming took 3 bases from V and 1 from J; bases not matched to a gene: 5. The DNA of the CDR3 is TGTGCCAGTAGTATCCAGGGGGGAAAGAACACTGAAGCTTTCTTT. This sequence encodes CASSIQGGKNTEAFF.

J is TRBJ2-7 and V is TRBV13, with a possible D match to TRBD1 (6 bases). The CDR3 length is 15 residues. V dropped 0 bases and J dropped 6 bases, with 15 bases sitting between them. Germline assignment: CDR1 PRHDT and CDR2 FYEKMQ (reference sequence). The CDR3 bases are TGTGCCAGCAGCTTAGGCTTGGCAGGGGACGGCGAGCAGTACTTC. Protein: CASSLGLAGDGEQYF.

This clone came up once. The rearrangement uses TRBV6-5 and TRBJ1-5; TRBD1 agrees at 7 bases. The germline gives CDR1 MNHEY, CDR2 SVGAGI. Trimming cost V 2 bases and J 5 bases; bases outside gene matches: 6. This CDR3 is 15 amino acids long. The chain's CDR3 is CASSYLGQADQPQHF. In DNA, the CDR3 is TGTGCCAGCAGTTACCTAGGACAGGCTGATCAGCCCCAGCATTTT.

J is TRBJ1-1 and V is TRBV11-2; TRBD1 aligns across 8 bases. Germline trimming cut 6 bases from V and 1 base from J; bases unmatched to any gene: 1. CDR1 is SGHAT, CDR2 FQNNGV, per germline. The CDR3 sequence is 13 residues long. CDR3: CASRTGENTEAFF. The DNA of the CDR3 is TGTGCCAGCAGGACAGGGGAGAACACTGAAGCTTTCTTT.

The chain joins TRBV9 to TRBJ2-3; 10 bases are a match to TRBD2. The V and J ends lost 4 bases and 3 bases, in that order; junction bases with no gene match: 8. There are 16 residues in the CDR3. Germline V lookup: CDR1 SGDLS, CDR2 YYNGEE. For the CDR3, the DNA is TGTGCCAGCAGCCCGACAGCGGGAGGGGGTACAGATACGCAGTATTTT. This translates into CASSPTAGGGTDTQYF.

The chain links TRBV25-1 to TRBJ2-5; 12 nucleotides match TRBD2. J gave up 5 bases and V 10 bases, and 17 bases lay outside the gene matches. The CDR3 extends over 17 amino acids. Germline V gives CDR1 MGHDK, CDR2 SYGVNS. The CDR3: CATTDYAGTSGRETQYF. The CDR3, as DNA: TGTGCCACCACCGATTACGCCGGGACTAGCGGGCGCGAGACCCAGTACTTC.

The rearrangement joins TRBV18 to TRBJ1-2; D possibly corresponds to TRBD1 (5 bases). The V gene's germline CDR1 is KGHSH and CDR2 LQKENI. V shed 6 bases and J shed 0 bases, with 11 bases lying between them. The CDR3 spans 14 residues. CDR3 nucleotides: TGTGCCAGCTCCGGGCAGGGCGCTAACTATGGCTACACCTTC. Its translation: CASSGQGANYGYTF.

The V gene is TRBV4-1, the J gene TRBJ1-5; D is perhaps TRBD1 (6 bases). CDR1 MGHRA and CDR2 YSYEKL come from the germline V gene. This CDR3 comprises 13 residues. Trimming took off 8 bases at V and 0 bases at J, with 8 bases between the two ends. For the CDR3, the DNA is TGCGCCAGCGGGGGCAGTAGCAATCAGCCCCAGCATTTT. This gives the protein CASGGSSNQPQHF.

V gene TRBV9 combines with J gene TRBJ2-1; 11 bases are a match to TRBD2. V dropped 0 bases and J dropped 8; count of bases not matched to a gene: 10. The CDR3 runs to 17 residues. CDR1 is SGDLS and CDR2 is YYNGEE in the germline V gene. Here the CDR3 DNA reads TGTGCCAGCAGCGTAGAGGGGTGGGCTAGCGGGAGGTATGAGCAGTTCTTC. Its translation: CASSVEGWASGRYEQFF.

In its sample, this clone was seen once. The gene calls are TRBV21-1 and TRBJ1-1; TRBD1, the D gene given by the table, was not confirmed from the DNA. TRBV21-1 is termed a pseudogene. The CDR3 is 11 residues long. The CDR3 nucleotides are TGTGCCAGCAGCAAGACAGGTGAAGCTTTCTTT. It yields the protein CASSKTGEAFF.

The chain couples TRBV29-1 to TRBJ1-2; TRBD1 agrees at 9 bases. Germline V lookup: CDR1 SQVTM, CDR2 ANQGSEA. The ends lost 4 bases at V and 10 bases at J; junction bases unmatched: 4. The CDR3 runs to 11 residues. CDR3 in DNA: TGCAGCGTTGCCGGGACAGGGCTCTACACCTTC. Residues: CSVAGTGLYTF.

The chain employs TRBV4-3 and TRBJ2-7; D perhaps matches TRBD1 (5 bases). The CDR3 loop spans 15 amino acids. Trimming removed 4 bases from V and 5 bases from J, with 18 bases in between. Germline V gene data show CDR1 as LGHNA and CDR2 as YSLEER. The CDR3 nucleotides read TGCGCCAGCAGCCCAAATACAGGTTATATCAACGAGCAGTACTTC. This sequence encodes CASSPNTGYINEQYF.

V is TRBV6-5 and J is TRBJ2-7, with D uncertain. Per the germline V gene, CDR1 is MNHEY and CDR2 is SVGAGI. V dropped 0 bases and J dropped 7 bases, with 16 bases sitting between them. CDR3 length: 15 amino acids. The CDR3 spells CASSYSLESPLEQYF. The CDR3 DNA reads TGTGCCAGCAGTTACTCGTTAGAGTCCCCCCTAGAGCAGTACTTC.

This chain links TRBV28 with TRBJ2-2; TRBD2 matches at 8 bases. Germline V gene lookup returns CDR1 MDHEN and CDR2 SYDVKM. The CDR3 extends over 18 amino acids. V lost 3 bases, J lost 4 bases, and 13 bases stayed unmatched. In nucleotides, the CDR3 is TGTGCCAGCAGTTTCTGGTTCCTTGGCGGGGGGTCCACCGGGGAGCTGTTTTTT. Translating it yields CASSFWFLGGGSTGELFF. The full variable domain, in which reference TRBV28 and TRBJ2-2 provide the parts outside the CDR3, is DVKVTQSSRYLVKRTGEKVFLECVQDMDHENMFWYRQDPGLGLRLIYFSYDVKMKEKGDIPEGYSVSREKKERFSLILESASTNQTSMYLCASSFWFLGGGSTGELFFGEGSRLTVL.

CDR3 bases: TGTGCCAGCAAGGTACCCGGGACAGTCGGTAGTTGGGCTTTCTTT. It yields the protein CASKVPGTVGSWAFF. This chain connects TRBV6-6 to TRBJ1-1; TRBD1 matches 7 bases. The CDR3 spans 15 residues. Germline V gene lookup returns CDR1 MNHNY and CDR2 SVGAGI (reference sequence). V was pared by 7 bases and J by 11 bases, with 19 bases of the junction left unmatched.

The V and J genes are TRBV6-5 and TRBJ1-2; D not resolved. Deletions cut 5 bases from V and 0 bases from J, with 10 bases between. This CDR3 has 14 amino acids. Germline V gene data show CDR1 as MNHEY and CDR2 as SVGAGI. The CDR3 region is CASSPLASNYGYTF. DNA for the CDR3: TGTGCCAGCAGTCCACTCGCCTCTAACTATGGCTACACCTTC.